Following are 27 T cell receptor beta chains from one sample sequenced in a study of T-cell memory formation after mild COVID-19 (dated by TCRdb to the early 2020s). Preparation of the library involved 5' RACE. TCRdb records Illumina NovaSeq 6000 as the sequencer. TCRdb handled the public reads itself, with Q25 trimming in fastp and clone calling in MiXCR, and kept productive beta chains. Rows merge per CDR3 protein into single entries with the most common DNA and genes. The sample table records some 150,000 distinct CDR3 sequences; approximately 5.7% of these occur just once. Just over 2% of the sample rests with the top ten. Sequenced sample: PBMCs or a T cell subset sorted from them (not recorded which). These receptors all come from an adult woman who had mild COVID-19 (a few samples of this study predate the infection). The sample titles of this study are shuffled in the database, so cell type and time point are left out; the donor was told from shared clones.

The chain carries TRBV24-1 and TRBJ1-1; tentative D call: TRBD1 (5 bases). The CDR3 has 15 amino acids. Germline assignment: CDR1 KGHDR and CDR2 SFDVKD. Trimming left V 9 bases short and J 4 bases short, with 20 bases between. CDR3 amino acids: CATGGLQNHGTEAFF. The CDR3, as DNA: TGTGCCACCGGGGGACTTCAAAATCATGGCACTGAAGCTTTCTTT.

In its sample, this clonotype was seen a few times. The CDR3 is CASSPGSSAGTEAFF. DNA of the CDR3: TGTGCCAGCTCACCAGGGAGTTCGGCTGGCACTGAAGCTTTCTTT. The chain is built from TRBV18 and TRBJ1-1; D is ambiguous. The CDR3 totals 15 residues. Germline CDR1 and CDR2: KGHSH and LQKENI. The V end was cut by 2 bases, the J end by 4 bases, with 14 bases between.

The DNA for the CDR3 is TGTGCCAGCAGCCGGAGACAGGGATCGGGGAACACTGAAGCTTTCTTT. This sequence encodes CASSRRQGSGNTEAFF. The J gene is TRBJ1-1, the V gene TRBV3-1; 7 bases line up with TRBD1. The germline CDR1 and CDR2 sequences are LGHDT and YNNKEL (reference sequence). This CDR3 has 16 residues. Germline trimming cut 4 bases from V and 1 base from J; bases unmatched to any gene: 9.

In its sample, this clonotype was seen many times. V and J are TRBV4-2 and TRBJ2-3; D is unclear. The CDR3 has 15 amino acids. Germline assignment: CDR1 LGHNA and CDR2 YNFKEQ. The V and J ends lost 4 bases and 2 bases respectively, with 13 bases between them. As DNA, the CDR3 is TGTGCCAGCAGCCCAAGGAGCCTTTACACAGATACGCAGTATTTT. It encodes CASSPRSLYTDTQYF.

This clonotype was observed at least ten times. This chain joins TRBV12-3 or TRBV12-4 and TRBJ2-1; 7 bases fit TRBD1. V shed 6 bases and J 7 bases; nucleotides not matched to a gene: 12. The CDR3 runs 15 residues. CDR3 sequence reads: CASSRRQGRTNEQFF. The CDR3 DNA sequence: TGTGCCAGCAGCCGTCGACAGGGAAGGACTAATGAGCAGTTCTTC.

This clonotype was counted at least ten times. The CDR3 DNA reads TGTGCCAGCTCCCCGGACAGCCTACGGAACACTGAAGCTTTCTTT. Its translation is CASSPDSLRNTEAFF. The rearrangement links TRBV18 to TRBJ1-1; D possibly corresponds to TRBD1 (6 bases). V lost 6 bases, J lost 1 base, and 15 bases lay in between. Germline V gene sequence: CDR1 KGHSH, CDR2 LQKENI. The CDR3 is 15 amino acids. Full variable domain (remainder filled in from reference TRBV18 and TRBJ1-1): NAGVMQNPRHLVRRRGQEARLRCSPMKGHSHVYWYRQLPEEGLKFMVYLQKENIIDESGMPKERFSAEFPKEGPSILRIQQVVRGDSAAYFCASSPDSLRNTEAFFGQGTRLTVV.

This clonotype has at least ten counts. The V and J genes are TRBV12-3 or TRBV12-4 and TRBJ1-1, with D perhaps TRBD1 (5 bases). CDR3 size: 15 residues. V was cut by 7 bases and J by 4 bases, with 19 bases left in between. The CDR3 bases are TGTGCCAGCAAACTTTCTTCGCTGAGGGGCACTGAAGCTTTCTTT. Residues: CASKLSSLRGTEAFF.

Many counts were recorded for this clonotype. The chain couples TRBV5-5 to TRBJ2-7; 7 nucleotides agree with TRBD2. Unmatched junction bases numbered 7, after V lost 4 bases and J lost 0 bases. Looked up from germline, CDR1 is SGHKS and CDR2 is YYEKEE (reference sequence). This CDR3 spans 15 amino acids. The DNA of the CDR3 is TGTGCCAGCAGCGAGGGGAGGGCCGCCTCCTACGAGCAGTACTTC. It encodes CASSEGRAASYEQYF.

This clonotype was picked up many times. The rearrangement links TRBV7-2 to TRBJ2-7; possibly TRBD1 for D (5 bases). Germline V gives CDR1 SGHTA, CDR2 FQGNSA. Trimming cost V 3 bases and J 2 bases, with 14 bases left between them. CDR3 size: 15 residues. The CDR3 is CASSLARVPPYEQYF. Here the CDR3 DNA reads TGTGCCAGCAGCTTGGCCAGGGTGCCCCCCTACGAGCAGTACTTC.

This clonotype was detected only a few times. The CDR3 bases are TGTGCCAGCAGCTTAGTCGGCGGCAGGGTTTTAGAGACCCAGTACTTC. Encoded protein: CASSLVGGRVLETQYF. The chain is built from TRBV7-2 and TRBJ2-5; D is perhaps TRBD1 (5 bases). Germline V gene lookup returns CDR1 SGHTA and CDR2 FQGNSA. With 1 base removed from V and 4 bases from J, the gap between germline ends came to 16 bases. The CDR3 covers 16 residues. Complete variable domain (other parts from reference TRBV7-2 and TRBJ2-5): GAGVSQSPSNKVTEKGKDVELRCDPISGHTALYWYRQSLGQGLEFLIYFQGNSAPDKSGLPSDRFSAERTGGSVSTLTIQRTQQEDSAVYLCASSLVGGRVLETQYFGPGTRLLVL.

V and J are TRBV5-1 and TRBJ2-7; the match to TRBD1 covers 8 bases. From germline, CDR1 is SGHRS and CDR2 YFSETQ. The CDR3 consists of 13 residues. Germline trimming cut 4 bases from V and 5 bases from J; bases unmatched to any gene: 5. CDR3 nucleotides: TGCGCCAGCAGCCTAGCGACAGGGGACGAGCAGTACTTC. Translated: CASSLATGDEQYF.

This clonotype was seen at least ten times. The J gene is TRBJ2-3, the V gene TRBV7-9; tentatively, D is TRBD2 (6 bases). Germline-derived CDR1 and CDR2 are SEHNR and FQNEAQ (reference sequence). Trimming cost V 4 bases and J 10 bases, with 24 bases left between them. There are 16 residues in the CDR3. CDR3 loop: CASSSLSHLTSPPQYF. Written as DNA, the CDR3 is TGTGCCAGCAGCTCCCTGAGTCACCTGACTAGTCCGCCGCAGTATTTT.

In this sample, this clonotype turned up many times. This chain joins TRBV7-2 and TRBJ2-7; the match to TRBD1 covers 9 bases. CDR1 SGHTA and CDR2 FQGNSA come from the germline V gene. The CDR3 has 15 residues. The J segment lost 5 bases and the V segment lost 5 bases, leaving 10 bases of the junction unmatched. DNA for the CDR3: TGTGCCAGCAGCCCACAGTGGGACAGGGCCCACGAGCAGTACTTC. Translation gives CASSPQWDRAHEQYF.

This clonotype was observed a handful of times. V usage is TRBV3-1 and J usage is TRBJ1-2, with D perhaps matching TRBD1 (6 bases). V lost 0 bases and J 2 bases, leaving 10 bases between the germline ends. This CDR3 spans 15 amino acids. Germline V gene sequence: CDR1 LGHDT, CDR2 YNNKEL (reference sequence). CDR3 sequence: CASSQETTGNYGYTF. Here the CDR3 DNA reads TGTGCCAGCAGCCAAGAAACAACAGGGAACTATGGCTACACCTTC.

This clonotype has more than one count but fewer than ten. The CDR3 DNA reads TGCGCCAGCAGCCCGGAGCCTAGCGGGAGCCGAGATACGCAGTATTTT. It yields the protein CASSPEPSGSRDTQYF. The J gene is TRBJ2-3, the V gene TRBV5-1; 10 bases align to TRBD2. Germline CDR1 SGHRS, CDR2 YFSETQ. This CDR3 contains 16 residues. Germline trimming cut 4 bases from V and 5 bases from J; bases unmatched to any gene: 10.

This clonotype was picked up many times. The rearrangement joins TRBV7-6 to TRBJ2-5; D unclear. V was trimmed by 0 bases and J by 0 bases, leaving 2 bases between them. This CDR3 comprises 13 residues. CDR1 is SGHVS, CDR2 FNYEAQ, per germline. The CDR3 protein is CASSLAHQETQYF. CDR3 sequence (DNA): TGTGCCAGCAGCTTAGCGCACCAAGAGACCCAGTACTTC.

In its sample, this clonotype was seen many times. This chain links TRBV30 with TRBJ1-1, with D perhaps matching TRBD1 (6 bases). V lost 4 bases and J 3 bases, leaving 15 bases between the germline ends. The CDR3 has 14 residues. CDR1 is GTSNPN, CDR2 SVGIG, per germline (reference sequence). CDR3 bases: TGTGCCTGGACTTTTGGGGGCAGGGACACTGAAGCTTTCTTT. Translating it yields CAWTFGGRDTEAFF.

The V and J genes are TRBV5-1 and TRBJ2-6; maybe TRBD1 (5 bases). The CDR3 sequence is 15 residues long. The germline V gene encodes CDR1 SGHRS and CDR2 YFSETQ. V gave up 2 bases and J gave up 4 bases, with 10 bases separating them. CDR3 sequence reads: CASSLQDPGANVLTF. The CDR3 DNA is TGCGCCAGCAGCTTACAGGACCCCGGGGCCAACGTCCTGACTTTC.

This clonotype has at least ten counts. The CDR3 is CASSFGLAGSRYEQYF. The CDR3 coding sequence is TGCGCCAGCAGCTTCGGACTAGCGGGAAGTCGCTACGAGCAGTACTTC. The chain combines TRBV5-1 with TRBJ2-7; 12 positions match TRBD2. Germline loops: CDR1 SGHRS, CDR2 YFSETQ. CDR3 length: 16 amino acids. With V trimmed by 2 bases and J by 3 bases, 6 bases remained unmatched.

The chain uses TRBV7-2 and TRBJ2-3; 10 nucleotides match TRBD2. V shed 5 bases and J 2 bases; nucleotides not matched to a gene: 7. The CDR3 is made up of 16 amino acids. Germline loops: CDR1 SGHTA, CDR2 FQGNSA. The chain's CDR3 is CASSPRTSGDTDTQYF. CDR3 nucleotide sequence: TGTGCCAGCAGCCCCCGGACTAGCGGAGACACAGATACGCAGTATTTT.

This clonotype was seen more than once but under ten times. CDR3 coding DNA: TGCGCCAGCAGCGCCGTGGACAGGCTGACCACTGAAGCTTTCTTT. It codes for CASSAVDRLTTEAFF. V usage is TRBV5-1 and J usage is TRBJ1-1, with 7 bases that match TRBD1. The germline V gene has CDR1 SGHRS and CDR2 YFSETQ. After removal of 4 bases from V and 4 bases from J, the junction contained 10 bases not matched to a gene. The CDR3 consists of 15 residues.

V gene TRBV12-3 or TRBV12-4 combines with J gene TRBJ1-3, with no clear D. V was trimmed by 1 base and J by 0 bases, leaving 7 bases between them. The CDR3 is 15 residues long. The CDR3 nucleotides are TGTGCCAGCAGTTTAGGTGTGGACTCTGGAAACACCATATATTTT. Translation: CASSLGVDSGNTIYF.

This clonotype occurred many times. This chain joins TRBV5-1 and TRBJ2-6, with a tentative D call TRBD2 (6 bases). The CDR3 is made up of 18 amino acids. Germline V gives CDR1 SGHRS, CDR2 YFSETQ. V dropped 5 bases and J dropped 0 bases, with 18 bases sitting between them. The CDR3 DNA reads as TGCGCCAGCAGTCCAACTAGCTCCGTCATCTCTGGGGCCAACGTCCTGACTTTC. It yields the protein CASSPTSSVISGANVLTF.

This clonotype was seen ten or more times. V and J are TRBV20-1 and TRBJ2-1; TRBD2 matches 11 bases. V dropped 4 bases and J dropped 6; count of bases not matched to a gene: 5. CDR1 and CDR2 (germline): DFQATT, SNEGSKA (reference sequence). The CDR3 spans 14 residues. CDR3 protein: CSAIIAGGVNEQFF. DNA for the CDR3: TGCAGTGCTATAATAGCGGGGGGGGTCAATGAGCAGTTCTTC.

The V gene is TRBV15, the J gene TRBJ1-5; D remains unclear. The ends were cut back, 2 bases at V and 0 bases at J, with 14 bases in the middle. Germline CDR1 reads LNHNV; CDR2 reads YYDKDF (reference sequence). The CDR3 has 17 residues. In DNA form, the CDR3 reads TGTGCCACCAGCAGAAGCCGTGGTCCATTTAGCAATCAGCCCCAGCATTTT. It is translated as CATSRSRGPFSNQPQHF.

This rearrangement joins TRBV6-1 to TRBJ1-1; TRBD1 aligns across 11 bases. V shed 8 bases, J shed 8 bases, and the junction held 13 bases outside the gene matches. The V gene's germline CDR1 is MNHNS and CDR2 SASEGT. This CDR3 spans 15 amino acids. Here the CDR3 reads CASLGQGAFRAEAFF. The CDR3 nucleotides read TGTGCCAGCCTCGGACAGGGGGCTTTTAGAGCGGAAGCTTTCTTT.

This clonotype was seen ten or more times. V usage is TRBV4-1 and J usage is TRBJ2-7; D is perhaps TRBD1 (5 bases). The germline V gene has CDR1 MGHRA and CDR2 YSYEKL. This CDR3 has 13 amino acids. Trimming removed 3 bases at V and 6 bases at J, with 12 bases between. CDR3 residues: CASSQETGFEQYF. The CDR3 bases are TGCGCCAGCAGCCAGGAAACAGGCTTCGAGCAGTACTTC.